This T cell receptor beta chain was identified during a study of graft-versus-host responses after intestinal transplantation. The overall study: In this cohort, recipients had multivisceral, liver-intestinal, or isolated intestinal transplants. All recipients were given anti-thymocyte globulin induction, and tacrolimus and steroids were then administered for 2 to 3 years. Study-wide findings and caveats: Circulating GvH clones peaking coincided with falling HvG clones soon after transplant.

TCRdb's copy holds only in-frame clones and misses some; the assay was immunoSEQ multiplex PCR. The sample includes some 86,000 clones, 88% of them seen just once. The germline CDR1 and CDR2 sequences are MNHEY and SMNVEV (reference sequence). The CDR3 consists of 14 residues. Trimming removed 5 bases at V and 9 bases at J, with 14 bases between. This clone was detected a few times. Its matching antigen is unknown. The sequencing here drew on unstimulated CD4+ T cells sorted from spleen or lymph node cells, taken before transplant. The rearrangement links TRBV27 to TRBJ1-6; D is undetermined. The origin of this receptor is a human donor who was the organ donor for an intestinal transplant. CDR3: CASSLRERGSPLHF. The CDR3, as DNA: TGTGCCAGCAGTCTAAGGGAACGGGGTTCACCCCTCCACTTT.